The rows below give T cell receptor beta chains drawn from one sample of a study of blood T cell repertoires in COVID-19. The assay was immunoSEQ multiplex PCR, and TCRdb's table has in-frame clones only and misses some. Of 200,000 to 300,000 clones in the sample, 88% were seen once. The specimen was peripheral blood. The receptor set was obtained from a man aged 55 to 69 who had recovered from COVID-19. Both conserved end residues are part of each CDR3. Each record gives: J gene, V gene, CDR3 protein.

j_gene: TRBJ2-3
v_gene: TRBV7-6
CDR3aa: CASSFTSSGTDTQYF

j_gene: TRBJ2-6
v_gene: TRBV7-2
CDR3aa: CASSYSGSQANVLTF

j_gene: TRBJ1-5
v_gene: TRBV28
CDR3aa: CASSLQGARNQPQHF

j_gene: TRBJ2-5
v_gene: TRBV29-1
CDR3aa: CSVLRHFQETQYF

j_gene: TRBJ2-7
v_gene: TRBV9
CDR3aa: CASSPRQGGSHEQYF

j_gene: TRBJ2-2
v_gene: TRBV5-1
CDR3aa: CASSEGQGRMSGELFF

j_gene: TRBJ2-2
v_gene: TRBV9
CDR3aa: CASSVPGSGGTGELFF

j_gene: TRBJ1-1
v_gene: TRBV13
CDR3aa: CASSPDSYTEAFF

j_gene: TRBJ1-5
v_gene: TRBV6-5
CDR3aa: CASMEGAYQPQHF

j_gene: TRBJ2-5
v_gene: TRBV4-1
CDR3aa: CASSQVRSGGQGTQYF

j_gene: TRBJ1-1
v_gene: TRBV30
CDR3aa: CAWSDQGSRTTRVMNTEAFF

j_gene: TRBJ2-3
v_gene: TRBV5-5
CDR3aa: CASRDPSGLHVTQYF

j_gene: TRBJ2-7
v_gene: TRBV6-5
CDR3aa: CASSYSRRGSAYEQYF

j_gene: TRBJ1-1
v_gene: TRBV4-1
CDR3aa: CASSQALQGSGNTEAFF

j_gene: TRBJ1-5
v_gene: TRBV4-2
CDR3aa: CASSRGAGHHSNQPQHF

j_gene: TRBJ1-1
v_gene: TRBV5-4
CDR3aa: CASSPRQGENTEAFF

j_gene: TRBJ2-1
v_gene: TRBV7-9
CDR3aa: CASRPPTDRGGNEQFF

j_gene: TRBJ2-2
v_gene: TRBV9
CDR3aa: CASSPHDTGELFF

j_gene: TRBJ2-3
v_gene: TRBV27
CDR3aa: CASSLSGDRNTDTQYF

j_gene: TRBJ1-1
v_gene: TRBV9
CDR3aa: CASSLFPDTEAFF

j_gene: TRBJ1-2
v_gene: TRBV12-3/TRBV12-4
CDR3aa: CASSFPPAGLYTF

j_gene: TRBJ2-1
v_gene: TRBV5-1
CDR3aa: CASSLVTSGAAEQFF

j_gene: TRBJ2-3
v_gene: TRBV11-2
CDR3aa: CASSLGSTSRRTDTQYF

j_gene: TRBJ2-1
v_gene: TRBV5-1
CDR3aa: CASSLDRVSDREQFF

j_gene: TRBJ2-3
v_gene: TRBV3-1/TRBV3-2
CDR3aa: CASSQDPPRGSSTDTQYF

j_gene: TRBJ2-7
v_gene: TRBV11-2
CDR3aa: CASSLHYEQYF

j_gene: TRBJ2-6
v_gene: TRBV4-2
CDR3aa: CASSQVGQGSTGANVLTF

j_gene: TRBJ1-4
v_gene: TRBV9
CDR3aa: CASSAGTGITTNEKLFF

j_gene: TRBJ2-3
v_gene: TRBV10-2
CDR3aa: CASSEQGSSTDTQYF

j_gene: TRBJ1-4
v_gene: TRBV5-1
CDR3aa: CASSFQAEEANEKLFF